This TCR beta chain emerged from a study of T cell changes during pregnancy in multiple sclerosis. The table came from immunoSEQ multiplex PCR; TCRdb's copy has only in-frame clones and leaves some out. The profile shows around 80,000 clones, about 94% of them singletons. The sample here was peripheral blood, taken in the second trimester of pregnancy. The clonotype comes from a female donor in good health, enrolled as a control in a pregnancy study.

Here the CDR3 reads CASSPGLAGEADTQYF. Here the CDR3 DNA reads TGTGCCAGCAGCCCGGGACTAGCGGGAGAGGCAGATACGCAGTATTTT. This chain connects TRBV7-6 to TRBJ2-3; 14 bases line up with TRBD2. The CDR3 covers 16 residues. V was pared by 5 bases and J by 4 bases, with 5 bases of the junction left unmatched. Per the germline V gene, CDR1 is SGHVS and CDR2 is FNYEAQ. Using reference TRBV7-6 and TRBJ2-3 for the parts outside the CDR3, the full variable domain is GAGVSQSPRYKVTKRGQDVALRCDPISGHVSLYWYRQALGQGPEFLTYFNYEAQQDKSGLPNDRFSAERPEGSISTLTIQRTEQRDSAMYRCASSPGLAGEADTQYFGPGTRLTVL.